The clone carrying this T cell receptor (beta chain) has ten or more counts. Its antigen is undetermined. The data were taken from a study of T cells in Graves' hyperthyroidism and ophthalmopathy. PBMCs were obtained from 9.5 to 10 ml fresh peripheral blood. Study observations and caveats: Median prediction lead before ophthalmopathy onset was 5 to 7 months with the model.

Researchers amplified the TCR beta CDR3 regions from RNA transcripts. HTBI primers were used for first-round RT-PCR of the TCR CDR3. TCRdb passed the multiplex PCR reads through MiXCR, listing each CDR3 protein once. The data contain about 350,000 distinct CDR3 sequences, around 13% of them seen just once; the ten biggest clones take up around 25%. Sequences were obtained from blood. This clonotype originated in a woman aged 25-40 years with Graves' hyperthyroidism.

CDR3 nucleotide sequence: TGTGCCAGCAGTGTACTAGTCGCCTACGAGCAGTACTTC. Translated, it gives CASSVLVAYEQYF. The chain uses TRBV2 and TRBJ2-7; D is possibly TRBD2 (5 bases). This CDR3 is 13 amino acids long. The germline V gene encodes CDR1 SNHLY and CDR2 FYNNEI. V was pared by 4 bases and J by 2 bases, with 9 bases between.